These T cell receptor beta chains were read from a single sample in a study of blood T cells in healthy people across ages. One entry per CDR3 protein results from TCRdb running MiXCR on the 5' RACE reads. This table has 1.5 million to 1.9 million distinct CDR3 sequences, approximately 42% appearing once. Sequencing was carried out using blood. These receptors originate from a woman younger than 35 in good health. Both conserved end residues are part of each CDR3. A D gene is named only where the DNA matches it firmly. Some rows have no size entry. The others give once, few or many, or a class for an expanded clone.

v_gene	j_gene	abundance	d_gene	CDR3aa	CDR3nt
TRBV12-3/TRBV12-4	TRBJ1-4	few	TRBD1	CASSFDGRDRGPGSQNEKLFF	TGTGCCAGCAGTTTTGACGGAAGGGACAGGGGACCCGGTTCGCAGAATGAAAAACTGTTTTTT
TRBV9	TRBJ2-7	.	.	CASSARLPDSGANEQYF	TGTGCCAGCAGCGCCCGACTCCCCGATTCAGGAGCCAATGAGCAGTACTTC
TRBV9	TRBJ2-7	.	.	CASSVAQRSSYNEQYF	TGTGCCAGCAGCGTAGCCCAGCGGAGCTCCTACAATGAGCAGTACTTC
TRBV2	TRBJ2-6	.	.	CASTPALDGTNVLTF	TGTGCCAGCACACCTGCCTTGGACGGCACAAACGTCCTGACTTTC
TRBV7-2	TRBJ2-7	.	TRBD2	CASSFKTAGGFSYEQYF	TGTGCCAGCAGCTTTAAGACGGCGGGAGGGTTCTCCTACGAGCAGTACTTC
TRBV4-2	TRBJ2-3	many	.	CASSSQWGFTTDTQYF	TGTGCCAGCAGCTCCCAGTGGGGGTTCACCACAGATACGCAGTATTTT
TRBV7-6	TRBJ2-7	.	TRBD1	CASSSQIPGTGSSYEQYF	TGTGCCAGCAGCTCTCAGATTCCGGGGACAGGGAGCTCCTACGAGCAGTACTTC
TRBV20-1	TRBJ2-1	few	TRBD2	CSAREPSGSYNEQFF	TGCAGTGCTAGAGAGCCTAGCGGGAGTTACAATGAGCAGTTCTTC
TRBV27	TRBJ2-1	.	TRBD2	CASSFLVAGSVYNEQFF	TGTGCCAGCAGTTTCCTCGTAGCGGGATCGGTCTACAATGAGCAGTTCTTC
TRBV15	TRBJ1-5	few	.	CATSRDSSNQPQHF	TGTGCCACCAGCAGAGATTCCAGCAATCAGCCCCAGCATTTT
TRBV5-4	TRBJ2-1	once	TRBD2	CASSPSGDSYEQFF	TGTGCCAGCAGCCCTAGCGGGGACTCCTACGAGCAGTTCTTC
TRBV27	TRBJ1-5	once	.	CASSLAAGLPNQPQHF	TGTGCCAGCAGTTTGGCGGCAGGACTTCCCAATCAGCCCCAGCATTTT
TRBV20-1	TRBJ1-1	few	.	CSAGGQSAFF	TGCAGTGCGGGGGGGCAGTCGGCTTTCTTT
TRBV7-2	TRBJ2-2	few	.	CASSLSRAPTGELFF	TGTGCCAGCAGCCTATCGAGGGCCCCAACCGGGGAGCTGTTTTTT
TRBV7-3	TRBJ2-3	.	.	CASSLGGSNKYF	TGTGCCAGCAGCTTGGGTGGGAGTAATAAGTATTTT
TRBV20-1	TRBJ2-1	many	.	CSAKVLDYNEQFF	TGCAGTGCCAAAGTACTTGACTACAATGAGCAGTTCTTC
TRBV15	TRBJ1-5	.	.	CATSRGRQPQHF	TGTGCCACCAGCAGAGGTCGTCAGCCCCAGCATTTT
TRBV7-3	TRBJ2-1	few	TRBD2	CASSLTSGMGYNEQFF	TGTGCCAGCAGCTTAACGAGCGGGATGGGTTACAATGAGCAGTTCTTC
TRBV3-1	TRBJ2-5	.	.	CASSQPRGRGSQETQYF	TGTGCCAGCAGCCAACCTAGGGGGAGAGGCTCCCAAGAGACCCAGTACTTC
TRBV7-9	TRBJ1-2	.	.	CASSFSGDWVNYGYTF	TGTGCCAGCAGCTTCTCAGGGGACTGGGTAAACTATGGCTACACCTTC
TRBV12-3/TRBV12-4	TRBJ1-1	.	TRBD1	CASRDSDRESTEAFF	TGTGCCAGCAGGGATTCGGACAGGGAGTCAACTGAAGCTTTCTTT
TRBV5-8	TRBJ2-2	.	TRBD1	CASSLTGAIFGGELFF	TGTGCCAGCAGCTTAACAGGGGCTATCTTCGGAGGGGAGCTGTTTTTT
TRBV6-6	TRBJ2-1	.	.	CASQMDYSNEQFF	TGTGCCAGCCAGATGGACTACTCCAATGAGCAGTTCTTC
TRBV18	TRBJ1-2	.	TRBD1	CASFNTGTGVGGYTF	TGTGCCAGCTTCAACACCGGGACAGGAGTGGGAGGCTACACCTTC
TRBV27	TRBJ1-4	few	.	CASRPGLRNEKLFF	TGTGCCAGCAGGCCGGGACTGCGTAATGAAAAACTGTTTTTT
TRBV12-3/TRBV12-4	TRBJ2-2	.	TRBD1	CASSPTQGAQSGELFF	TGTGCCAGCAGTCCGACACAGGGGGCGCAGTCCGGGGAGCTGTTTTTT
TRBV11-2	TRBJ2-7	.	.	CASSLDGGVYEQYF	TGTGCCAGCAGCTTAGACGGGGGCGTCTACGAGCAGTACTTC
TRBV15	TRBJ1-2	few	.	CATGRDTYYGYTF	TGTGCCACCGGTCGTGACACCTACTATGGCTACACCTTC
TRBV12-3/TRBV12-4	TRBJ1-2	.	.	CASSNGGSYGYTF	TGTGCCAGCAGTAACGGCGGCTCCTATGGCTACACCTTC
TRBV28	TRBJ1-1	few	.	CASSLRGVPEAFF	TGTGCCAGCAGTTTGAGGGGTGTTCCTGAAGCTTTCTTT
TRBV6-5	TRBJ2-5	few	.	CASSYTRTEETQYF	TGTGCCAGCAGTTACACGAGGACAGAGGAGACCCAGTACTTC
TRBV3-1	TRBJ1-6	.	TRBD1	CASSNRQGPNSPLHF	TGTGCCAGCAGCAACAGACAGGGCCCTAATTCACCCCTCCACTTT
TRBV7-9	TRBJ1-4	.	.	CASSSKIGNEKLFF	TGTGCCAGCAGCTCAAAAATTGGTAATGAAAAACTGTTTTTT
TRBV10-3	TRBJ2-2	few	.	CAISEEGRVGYTGELFF	TGTGCCATCAGTGAAGAGGGCAGGGTCGGGTACACCGGGGAGCTGTTTTTT
TRBV4-3	TRBJ2-7	.	TRBD2	CASSPYSGGVIYEQYF	TGCGCCAGCAGCCCCTATAGCGGGGGGGTCATCTACGAGCAGTACTTC
TRBV13	TRBJ2-7	.	.	CASSPKPWDTYEQYF	TGTGCCAGCAGCCCTAAGCCCTGGGACACCTACGAGCAGTACTTC
TRBV27	TRBJ1-4	.	.	CVSSLSSIRHREKLFF	TGTGTCAGCAGTTTATCATCTATTCGACATCGCGAAAAACTGTTTTTT
TRBV2	TRBJ1-4	.	.	CASSGAEKLFF	TGTGCCAGCAGTGGGGCGGAAAAACTGTTTTTT
TRBV9	TRBJ1-1	few	.	CASSAHPVFAEAFF	TGTGCCAGCAGCGCGCACCCGGTTTTTGCTGAAGCTTTCTTT
TRBV7-9	TRBJ1-5	once	.	CASSHPGRPQHF	TGTGCCAGCAGCCACCCGGGGCGGCCCCAGCATTTT
TRBV7-3	TRBJ2-3	few	TRBD2	CASSWGLAGRRTDTQYF	TGTGCCAGCAGTTGGGGACTAGCGGGACGGCGCACAGATACGCAGTATTTT
TRBV5-6	TRBJ2-3	.	TRBD1	CASSSGQGSDTQYF	TGTGCCAGCAGCTCGGGACAGGGTTCGGATACGCAGTATTTT
TRBV11-2	TRBJ2-1	once	.	CASSLNLREEQFF	TGTGCCAGCAGCTTAAATCTAAGAGAAGAGCAGTTCTTC
TRBV27	TRBJ1-1	.	.	CPSSPRGNTEAFF	TGTCCCAGCAGTCCACGGGGGAACACTGAAGCTTTCTTT
TRBV27	TRBJ2-3	.	.	CASSLSPYDTQYF	TGTGCCAGCAGTCTCTCCCCTTACGATACGCAGTATTTT
TRBV7-2	TRBJ1-1	.	.	CASSLVVWDDGCTEAFF	TGTGCCAGCAGTTTAGTTGTATGGGATGATGGTTGCACTGAAGCTTTCTTT
TRBV4-3	TRBJ2-7	.	TRBD2	CASSPSASGLAYEQYF	TGCGCCAGCAGCCCGAGTGCTAGCGGGTTGGCCTACGAGCAGTACTTC
TRBV2	TRBJ1-1	.	.	CASSEGPGTEAFF	TGTGCCAGCAGTGAAGGGCCCGGCACTGAAGCTTTCTTT
TRBV7-6	TRBJ2-1	.	.	CASSLGPAFNEQFF	TGTGCCAGCAGCTTAGGTCCGGCCTTCAATGAGCAGTTCTTC
TRBV7-3	TRBJ2-3	.	TRBD1	CASSKAGTATDTQYF	TGTGCCAGCAGCAAGGCCGGGACAGCCACAGATACGCAGTATTTT
TRBV20-1	TRBJ2-7	.	TRBD2	CSASRLAGVHEQYF	TGCAGTGCTAGTCGACTAGCGGGAGTCCACGAGCAGTACTTC
TRBV29-1	TRBJ2-2	.	.	CSVGGLRDTGELFF	TGCAGCGTTGGAGGCTTGAGGGACACCGGGGAGCTGTTTTTT
TRBV4-2	TRBJ1-1	.	.	CASSLSAGMNTEAFF	TGTGCCAGCAGCCTATCGGCAGGGATGAACACTGAAGCTTTCTTT
TRBV5-1	TRBJ2-2	few	.	CASSPGVTGELFF	TGCGCCAGCAGCCCCGGTGTCACCGGGGAGCTGTTTTTT
TRBV20-1	TRBJ2-7	once	.	CSARATTYYEQYF	TGCAGTGCTAGAGCCACCACCTACTACGAGCAGTACTTC